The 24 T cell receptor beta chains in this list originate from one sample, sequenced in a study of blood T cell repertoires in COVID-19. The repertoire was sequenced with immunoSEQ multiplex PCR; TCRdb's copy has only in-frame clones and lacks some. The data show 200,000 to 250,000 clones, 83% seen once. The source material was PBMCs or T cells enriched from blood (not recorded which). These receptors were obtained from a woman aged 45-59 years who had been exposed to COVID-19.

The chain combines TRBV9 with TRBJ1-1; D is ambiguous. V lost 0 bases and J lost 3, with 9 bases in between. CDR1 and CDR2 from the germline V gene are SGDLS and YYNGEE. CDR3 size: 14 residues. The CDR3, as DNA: TGTGCCAGCAGCGTAGAGTCCCAGTACACTGAAGCTTTCTTT. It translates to CASSVESQYTEAFF. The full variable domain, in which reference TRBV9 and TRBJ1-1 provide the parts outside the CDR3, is DSGVTQTPKHLITATGQRVTLRCSPRSGDLSVYWYQQSLDQGLQFLIQYYNGEERAKGNILERFSAQQFPDLHSELNLSSLELGDSALYFCASSVESQYTEAFFGQGTRLTVV.

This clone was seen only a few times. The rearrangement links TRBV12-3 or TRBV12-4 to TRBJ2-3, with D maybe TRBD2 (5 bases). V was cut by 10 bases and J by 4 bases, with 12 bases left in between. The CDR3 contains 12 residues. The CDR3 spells CATRGSPDTQYF. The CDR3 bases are TGTGCCACCCGAGGGTCACCAGATACGCAGTATTTT.

CDR3 amino acids: CASSLGRAPGHTEAFF. CDR3 DNA sequence: TGTGCCAGCAGCTTAGGGAGGGCCCCCGGGCACACTGAAGCTTTCTTT. The rearrangement joins TRBV11-2 to TRBJ1-1; D not resolved. Germline V CDR1 and CDR2: SGHAT, FQNNGV. The CDR3 loop spans 16 amino acids. Trimming took off 1 base at V and 3 bases at J, with 15 bases between the two ends.

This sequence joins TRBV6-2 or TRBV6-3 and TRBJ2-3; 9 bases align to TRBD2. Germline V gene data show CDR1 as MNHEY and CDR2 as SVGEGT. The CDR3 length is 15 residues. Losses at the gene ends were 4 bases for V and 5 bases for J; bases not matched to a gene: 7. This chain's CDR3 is CASSLEAGGLDTQYF. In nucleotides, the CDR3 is TGTGCCAGCAGTTTAGAAGCGGGGGGATTAGATACGCAGTATTTT.

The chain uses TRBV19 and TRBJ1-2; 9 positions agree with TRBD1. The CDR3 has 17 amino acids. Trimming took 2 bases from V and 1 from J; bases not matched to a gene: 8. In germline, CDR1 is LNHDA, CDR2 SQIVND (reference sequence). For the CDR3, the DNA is TGTGCCAGTAGTATACCCCGGACAGGGGACAGTAACTATGGCTACACCTTC. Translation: CASSIPRTGDSNYGYTF.

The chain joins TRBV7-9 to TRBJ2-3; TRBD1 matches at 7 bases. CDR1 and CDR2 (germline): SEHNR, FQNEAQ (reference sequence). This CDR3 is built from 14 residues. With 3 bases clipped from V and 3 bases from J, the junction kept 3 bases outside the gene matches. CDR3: CASSFDRATDTQYF. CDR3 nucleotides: TGTGCCAGCAGCTTCGACAGGGCGACAGATACGCAGTATTTT.

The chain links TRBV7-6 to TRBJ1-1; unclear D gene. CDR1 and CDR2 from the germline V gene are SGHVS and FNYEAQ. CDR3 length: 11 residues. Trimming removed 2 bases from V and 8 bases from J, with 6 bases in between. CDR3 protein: CASSLMGEAFF. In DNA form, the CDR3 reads TGTGCCAGCAGCTTAATGGGCGAAGCTTTCTTT. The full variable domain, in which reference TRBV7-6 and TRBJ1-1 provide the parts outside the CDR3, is GAGVSQSPRYKVTKRGQDVALRCDPISGHVSLYWYRQALGQGPEFLTYFNYEAQQDKSGLPNDRFSAERPEGSISTLTIQRTEQRDSAMYRCASSLMGEAFFGQGTRLTVV.

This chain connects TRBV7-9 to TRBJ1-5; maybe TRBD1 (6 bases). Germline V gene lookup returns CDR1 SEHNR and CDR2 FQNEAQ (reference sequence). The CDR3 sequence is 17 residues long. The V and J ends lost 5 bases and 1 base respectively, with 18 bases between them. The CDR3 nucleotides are TGTGCCAGCAGCACCACCTCAGGGGACGGGAGCAATCAGCCCCAGCATTTT. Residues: CASSTTSGDGSNQPQHF.

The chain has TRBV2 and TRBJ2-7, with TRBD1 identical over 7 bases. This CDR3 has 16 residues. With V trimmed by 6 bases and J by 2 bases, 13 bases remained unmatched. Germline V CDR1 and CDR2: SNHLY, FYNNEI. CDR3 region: CASRGTVLAMAYEQYF. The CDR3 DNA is TGTGCCAGCAGGGGGACAGTTCTAGCTATGGCCTACGAGCAGTACTTC.

CDR3 residues: CASSPGGRGEKLFF. The CDR3, as DNA: TGTGCCAGCAGCCCAGGGGGACGCGGCGAAAAACTGTTTTTT. This sequence joins TRBV3-1 (or the pseudogene TRBV3-2) and TRBJ1-4, with 7 nucleotides matching TRBD1. J gave up 8 bases and V 4 bases, and 7 bases lay outside the gene matches. The CDR3 length is 14 residues. Germline V gene data show CDR1 as LGHDT and CDR2 as YNNKEL (reference sequence).

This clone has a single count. As DNA, the CDR3 is TGTGCCAGTACGGAACAGGGGTTGGACTATGGCTACACCTTC. This sequence encodes CASTEQGLDYGYTF. The V and J genes are TRBV19 and TRBJ1-2; 7 bases line up with TRBD1. Germline CDR1 is LNHDA and CDR2 is SQIVND (reference sequence). The V segment lost 7 bases and the J segment 3 bases; nucleotides outside the gene matches: 8. The CDR3 sequence is 14 residues long.

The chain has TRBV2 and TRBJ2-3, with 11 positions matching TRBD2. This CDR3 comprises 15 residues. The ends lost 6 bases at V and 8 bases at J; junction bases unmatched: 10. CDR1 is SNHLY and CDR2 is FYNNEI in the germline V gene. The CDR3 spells CASSDVAGGQGTQYF. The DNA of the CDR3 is TGTGCCAGCAGCGATGTAGCGGGGGGGCAGGGTACGCAGTATTTT.

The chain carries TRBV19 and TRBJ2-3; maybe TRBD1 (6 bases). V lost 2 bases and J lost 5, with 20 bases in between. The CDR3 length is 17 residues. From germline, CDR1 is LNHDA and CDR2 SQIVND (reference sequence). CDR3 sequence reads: CASSISQGPPPQDTQYF. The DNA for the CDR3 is TGTGCCAGTAGTATATCACAGGGCCCACCACCACAAGATACGCAGTATTTT. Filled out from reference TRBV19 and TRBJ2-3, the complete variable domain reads DGGITQSPKYLFRKEGQNVTLSCEQNLNHDAMYWYRQDPGQGLRLIYYSQIVNDFQKGDIAEGYSVSREKKESFPLTVTSAQKNPTAFYLCASSISQGPPPQDTQYFGPGTRLTVL.

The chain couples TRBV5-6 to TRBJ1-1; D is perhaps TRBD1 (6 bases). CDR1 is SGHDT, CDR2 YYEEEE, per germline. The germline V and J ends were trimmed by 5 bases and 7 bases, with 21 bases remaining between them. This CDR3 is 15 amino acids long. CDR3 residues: CASSYPQGWSGEAFF. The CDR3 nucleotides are TGTGCCAGCAGTTACCCACAGGGTTGGAGTGGTGAAGCTTTCTTT.

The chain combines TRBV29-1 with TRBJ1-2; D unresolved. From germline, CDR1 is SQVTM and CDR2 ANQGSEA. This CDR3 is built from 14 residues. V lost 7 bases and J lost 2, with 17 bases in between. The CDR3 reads CSAINLTPNYGYTF. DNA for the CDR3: TGCAGCGCCATAAATCTAACCCCAAACTATGGCTACACCTTC.

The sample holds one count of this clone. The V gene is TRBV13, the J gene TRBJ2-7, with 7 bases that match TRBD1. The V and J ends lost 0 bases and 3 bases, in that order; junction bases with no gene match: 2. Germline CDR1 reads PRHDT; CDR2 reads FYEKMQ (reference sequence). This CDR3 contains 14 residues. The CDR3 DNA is TGTGCCAGCAGCTTAGGGAGGGACAGCTACGAGCAGTACTTC. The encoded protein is CASSLGRDSYEQYF.

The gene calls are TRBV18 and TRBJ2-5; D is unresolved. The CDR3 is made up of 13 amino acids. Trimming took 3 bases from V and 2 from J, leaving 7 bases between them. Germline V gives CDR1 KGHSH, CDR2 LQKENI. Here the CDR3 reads CASSPLRQETQYF. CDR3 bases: TGTGCCAGCTCACCTCTACGGCAAGAGACCCAGTACTTC.

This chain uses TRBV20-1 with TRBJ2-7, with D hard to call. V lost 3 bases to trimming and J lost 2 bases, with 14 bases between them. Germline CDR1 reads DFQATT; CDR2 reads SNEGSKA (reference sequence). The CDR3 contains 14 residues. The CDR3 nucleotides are TGCAGTGCTAGTAGACCCCAGGCCCCCTACGAGCAGTACTTC. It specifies CSASRPQAPYEQYF.

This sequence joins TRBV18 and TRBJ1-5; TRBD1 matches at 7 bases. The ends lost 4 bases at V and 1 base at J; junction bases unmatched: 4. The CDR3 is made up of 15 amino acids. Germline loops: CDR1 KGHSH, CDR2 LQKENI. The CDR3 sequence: CASSLDRVSNQPQHF. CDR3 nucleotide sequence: TGTGCCAGCTCACTCGACAGGGTAAGCAATCAGCCCCAGCATTTT.

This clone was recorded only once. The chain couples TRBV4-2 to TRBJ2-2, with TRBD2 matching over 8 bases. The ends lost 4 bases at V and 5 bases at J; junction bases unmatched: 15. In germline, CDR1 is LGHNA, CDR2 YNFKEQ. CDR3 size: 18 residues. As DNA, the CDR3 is TGTGCCAGCAGCCTTTACCAGATAAGCGGGGGAGGGACCGGGGAGCTGTTTTTT. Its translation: CASSLYQISGGGTGELFF.

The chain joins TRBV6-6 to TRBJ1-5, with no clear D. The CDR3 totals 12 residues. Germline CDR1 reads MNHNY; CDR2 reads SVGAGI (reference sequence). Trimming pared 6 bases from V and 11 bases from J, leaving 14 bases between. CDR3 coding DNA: TGTGCCAGCAGCGACCCCCCGGGATCCCAGCATTTT. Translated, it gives CASSDPPGSQHF.

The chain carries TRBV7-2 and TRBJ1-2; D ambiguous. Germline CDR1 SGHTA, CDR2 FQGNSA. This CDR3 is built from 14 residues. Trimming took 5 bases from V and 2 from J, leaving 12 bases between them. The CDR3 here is CASSEDYSNYGYTF. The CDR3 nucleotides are TGTGCCAGCAGCGAAGATTACAGCAACTATGGCTACACCTTC.

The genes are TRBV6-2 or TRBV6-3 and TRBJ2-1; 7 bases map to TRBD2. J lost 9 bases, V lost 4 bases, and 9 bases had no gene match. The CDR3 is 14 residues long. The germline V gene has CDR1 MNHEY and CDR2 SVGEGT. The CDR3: CASSLLAVGGEQFF. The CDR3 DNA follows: TGTGCCAGCAGTTTGCTAGCGGTGGGTGGTGAGCAGTTCTTC.

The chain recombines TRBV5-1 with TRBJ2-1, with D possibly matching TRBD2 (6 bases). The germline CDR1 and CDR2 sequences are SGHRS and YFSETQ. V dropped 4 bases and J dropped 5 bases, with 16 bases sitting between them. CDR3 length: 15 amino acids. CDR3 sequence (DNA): TGCGCCAGCAGCCTCTCCGGGGGAGGTCACAATGAGCAGTTCTTC. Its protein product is CASSLSGGGHNEQFF.